Following are 31 T cell receptor beta chains from one sample sequenced in a study of blood T cell repertoires in COVID-19. Produced via immunoSEQ multiplex PCR; TCRdb's table is partial and in-frame only. Of under 300,000 clones in the sample, 80% to 90% were seen once. Material for sequencing was PBMCs or T cells enriched from blood (not recorded which). Receptors originate from a woman aged 50 to 65 who had recovered from COVID-19.

V usage is TRBV4-1 and J usage is TRBJ2-3, with 9 nucleotides matching TRBD2. The germline CDR1 and CDR2 sequences are MGHRA and YSYEKL. Trimming removed 0 bases from V and 5 bases from J; junction bases left unmatched: 9. The CDR3 is 17 residues long. CDR3 loop: CASSQDPAGGRGDTQYF. CDR3 nucleotide sequence: TGCGCCAGCAGCCAAGATCCAGCGGGAGGACGAGGAGATACGCAGTATTTT.

This clone was seen a handful of times. The CDR3 reads CASRPGQGFSPLHF. CDR3 coding DNA: TGTGCCAGTAGGCCGGGACAGGGGTTTTCACCCCTCCACTTT. The chain has TRBV19 and TRBJ1-6, with TRBD1 matching 10 bases. The CDR3 has 14 residues. Germline loops: CDR1 LNHDA, CDR2 SQIVND (reference sequence). V shed 6 bases, J shed 9 bases, and the junction held 5 bases outside the gene matches. The full variable domain, with the rest looked up from reference TRBV19 and TRBJ1-6, is DGGITQSPKYLFRKEGQNVTLSCEQNLNHDAMYWYRQDPGQGLRLIYYSQIVNDFQKGDIAEGYSVSREKKESFPLTVTSAQKNPTAFYLCASRPGQGFSPLHFGNGTRLTVT.

The V call is TRBV5-6, the J call TRBJ2-1; D perhaps matches TRBD2 (6 bases). The CDR3 is made up of 19 amino acids. V was cut by 1 base and J by 0 bases, with 20 bases left in between. The germline V gene has CDR1 SGHDT and CDR2 YYEEEE. The CDR3 nucleotides are TGTGCCAGCAGCTTGTTATTTGGTGGCGGGACGAGCTCCTACAATGAGCAGTTCTTC. It codes for CASSLLFGGGTSSYNEQFF.

The J gene is TRBJ1-4, the V gene TRBV30, with 10 bases aligning to TRBD1. Germline V CDR1 and CDR2: GTSNPN, SVGIG (reference sequence). The trim removed 3 bases at V and 6 bases at J, leaving 1 base unmatched. This CDR3 comprises 13 residues. Here the CDR3 DNA reads TGTGCCTGGAGCGGGACAGGGGATGAAAAACTGTTTTTT. The encoded protein is CAWSGTGDEKLFF.

The chain is built from TRBV27 and TRBJ1-1; 8 nucleotides agree with TRBD1. The germline gives CDR1 MNHEY, CDR2 SMNVEV (reference sequence). This CDR3 has 17 amino acids. J lost 4 bases, V lost 2 bases, and 12 bases had no gene match. CDR3 DNA: TGTGCCAGCAGTTTAACACCCGGACAGGGTGTAGCCACTGAAGCTTTCTTT. Its translation is CASSLTPGQGVATEAFF.

This clone has only a few counts. This sequence joins TRBV7-8 and TRBJ1-6; possibly TRBD1 for D (5 bases). The germline V gene encodes CDR1 SGHVS and CDR2 FQNEAQ. V gave up 0 bases and J gave up 8 bases, with 8 bases separating them. The CDR3 contains 14 residues. The CDR3 region has the DNA TGTGCCAGCAGCTTAGCGGTAGGGGATTCACCCCTCCACTTT. It specifies CASSLAVGDSPLHF.

With regard to this clone: Its ends do not fully match the called genes, so a read error is possible. The chain has TRBV6-1 and TRBJ1-5; TRBD1 aligns across 7 bases. Looked up from germline, CDR1 is MNHNS and CDR2 is SASEGT. This CDR3 has 15 residues. The CDR3 loop reads CASSQAGTVNQPQHF. Here the CDR3 DNA reads TGTGCCAGCAGTCAAGCCGGGACAGTCAATCAGCCCCAGCATTTT.

This clone was seen only once. The chain couples TRBV19 to TRBJ2-4; 11 bases fit TRBD2. CDR3 length: 14 residues. The ends lost 6 bases at V and 4 bases at J; junction bases unmatched: 2. Germline V gives CDR1 LNHDA, CDR2 SQIVND (reference sequence). The CDR3 region is CASRLAGGKNIQYF. The CDR3 coding sequence is TGTGCCAGTAGGTTAGCGGGAGGGAAAAACATTCAGTACTTC.

This clone came up once. In nucleotides, the CDR3 is TGTGCCAGCAGGGGGACAGGGGTTATGGGTAGCAATCAGCCCCAGCATTTT. Translating gives CASRGTGVMGSNQPQHF. This chain connects TRBV2 to TRBJ1-5; 10 bases map to TRBD1. The V segment lost 6 bases and the J segment 0 bases; nucleotides outside the gene matches: 8. Germline V gene lookup returns CDR1 SNHLY and CDR2 FYNNEI. This CDR3 comprises 17 residues.

The chain employs TRBV6-5 and TRBJ1-1; no clear D. V lost 2 bases to trimming and J lost 4 bases, with 11 bases between them. CDR3 length: 14 residues. Germline-derived CDR1 and CDR2 are MNHEY and SVGAGI. The CDR3 reads CASSYRPRSTEAFF. The DNA of the CDR3 is TGTGCCAGCAGTTACCGACCTAGGAGCACTGAAGCTTTCTTT.

Points on this clone: Other DNA sequences from this sample encode an identical CDR3 as well. The J gene is TRBJ1-2, the V gene TRBV6-5, with D unresolved. Trimming removed 6 bases at V and 3 bases at J, with 11 bases between. The CDR3 sequence is 13 residues long. Germline values: CDR1 MNHEY, CDR2 SVGAGI. This CDR3 is CASRSDRDYGYTF. The CDR3 DNA follows: TGTGCCAGCAGAAGTGACCGGGACTATGGCTACACCTTC.

The chain recombines TRBV28 with TRBJ1-4, with 8 bases lining up with TRBD1. Germline CDR1 MDHEN, CDR2 SYDVKM. This CDR3 has 15 amino acids. The junction had 9 bases not matched to a gene; V was cut back by 5 bases and J by 7 bases. CDR3 nucleotides: TGTGCCAGCAGTCCCGACAGGGGAAGGATTGAAAAACTGTTTTTT. Translation: CASSPDRGRIEKLFF.

The J gene is TRBJ1-4, the V gene TRBV29-1, with D tentatively TRBD1 (6 bases). V dropped 6 bases and J dropped 3 bases, with 23 bases sitting between them. In germline, CDR1 is SQVTM, CDR2 ANQGSEA. CDR3 length: 17 amino acids. DNA for the CDR3: TGCAGCGTGATCGGGGTACAGGGCCCCGAGGCTAATGAAAAACTGTTTTTT. Residues: CSVIGVQGPEANEKLFF.

The chain combines TRBV4-1 with TRBJ1-1, with D perhaps TRBD1 (5 bases). Germline V lookup: CDR1 MGHRA, CDR2 YSYEKL. The V end was cut by 4 bases, the J end by 5 bases, with 20 bases between. This CDR3 comprises 16 residues. Here the CDR3 reads CASSPSPGTGGTEAFF. The CDR3 DNA reads as TGCGCCAGCAGCCCTAGTCCCGGGACGGGGGGGACTGAAGCTTTCTTT.

This chain connects TRBV6-5 to TRBJ1-1; D may be TRBD1 (6 bases). The V gene's germline CDR1 is MNHEY and CDR2 SVGAGI. There are 16 residues in the CDR3. Trimming cost V 2 bases and J 5 bases, with 18 bases left between them. CDR3 in DNA: TGTGCCAGCAGTTACGGTCTCACAGGGTTGGGAACTGAAGCTTTCTTT. This encodes CASSYGLTGLGTEAFF.

This chain links TRBV5-1 with TRBJ1-1, with 7 bases that match TRBD1. CDR1 and CDR2 from the germline V gene are SGHRS and YFSETQ. Trimming removed 4 bases from V and 10 bases from J; junction bases left unmatched: 10. The CDR3 sequence is 13 residues long. CDR3 amino acids: CASSHNRGDGAFF. DNA for the CDR3: TGCGCCAGCAGCCACAACAGGGGAGACGGAGCTTTCTTT.

This clone was counted a few times. This chain links TRBV5-1 with TRBJ1-6, with 9 bases fitting TRBD1. Germline V gene lookup returns CDR1 SGHRS and CDR2 YFSETQ. The CDR3 covers 13 residues. The ends lost 5 bases at V and 8 bases at J; junction bases unmatched: 2. The CDR3 DNA is TGCGCCAGCAGGGGACAGGGCGATTCACCCCTCCACTTT. Amino acids: CASRGQGDSPLHF.

This chain joins TRBV27 and TRBJ2-1, with D possibly being TRBD2 (5 bases). In germline, CDR1 is MNHEY, CDR2 SMNVEV (reference sequence). CDR3 length: 14 residues. V shed 0 bases and J shed 3 bases, with 6 bases lying between them. The CDR3 DNA reads as TGTGCCAGCAGTTTATCCGGGGACTACAATGAGCAGTTCTTC. It specifies CASSLSGDYNEQFF.

This rearrangement joins TRBV3-1 (or the pseudogene TRBV3-2) to TRBJ1-1; no firm D call. Germline CDR1 is LGHDT and CDR2 is YNNKEL (reference sequence). The CDR3 consists of 16 residues. The V gene lost 0 bases and the J gene lost 10 bases, with 21 bases spanning the gap. CDR3 nucleotides: TGTGCCAGCAGCCAAGATCGAGGTCTGGGAGGTATCCGAGCTTTCTTT. Amino acid sequence: CASSQDRGLGGIRAFF.

This chain uses TRBV24-1 with TRBJ1-2; D is possibly TRBD1 (5 bases). The ends were cut back, 3 bases at V and 5 bases at J, with 15 bases in the middle. Germline V CDR1 and CDR2: KGHDR, SFDVKD. This CDR3 contains 15 residues. The CDR3 here is CATSDPGTTSYGYTF. CDR3 nucleotide sequence: TGTGCCACCAGTGATCCCGGGACTACCAGTTATGGCTACACCTTC.

The table lists this clone with a count of one. The gene calls are TRBV28 and TRBJ1-5, with D tentatively TRBD1 (6 bases). This CDR3 contains 14 residues. Deletions cut 4 bases from V and 5 bases from J, with 12 bases between. Germline values: CDR1 MDHEN, CDR2 SYDVKM. CDR3 sequence reads: CASSSQGEHQPQHF. DNA for the CDR3: TGTGCCAGCAGTTCACAGGGAGAACATCAGCCCCAGCATTTT.

V gene TRBV2 combines with J gene TRBJ1-3, with 7 bases lining up with TRBD1. The length of the CDR3 is 19 residues. Germline CDR1 and CDR2: SNHLY and FYNNEI. V gave up 2 bases and J gave up 1 base; unmatched junction bases: 14. The CDR3 spells CASSERGQGVLLSGNTIYF. CDR3 DNA: TGTGCCAGCAGTGAAAGGGGTCAGGGGGTCCTCCTTTCTGGAAACACCATATATTTT.

V is TRBV2 and J is TRBJ2-1; 10 nucleotides match TRBD2. Germline-derived CDR1 and CDR2 are SNHLY and FYNNEI. The J segment lost 3 bases and the V segment lost 2 bases, leaving 1 base of the junction unmatched. The CDR3 loop spans 15 amino acids. The CDR3: CASSELAGVYNEQFF. CDR3 DNA sequence: TGTGCCAGCAGTGAACTAGCGGGAGTCTACAATGAGCAGTTCTTC. The complete variable domain, with remaining parts taken from reference TRBV2 and TRBJ2-1, reads EPEVTQTPSHQVTQMGQEVILRCVPISNHLYFYWYRQILGQKVEFLVSFYNNEISEKSEIFDDQFSVERPDGSNFTLKIRSTKLEDSAMYFCASSELAGVYNEQFFGPGTRLTVL.

This sequence joins TRBV27 and TRBJ2-2; D may be TRBD2 (5 bases). The germline V gene has CDR1 MNHEY and CDR2 SMNVEV (reference sequence). The CDR3 consists of 17 residues. Trimming took 3 bases from V and 5 from J, leaving 19 bases between them. The CDR3 DNA sequence: TGTGCCAGCAGTTTCGAGATTACGGGAACCTTAACCGGGGAGCTGTTTTTT. Translated: CASSFEITGTLTGELFF.

V gene TRBV15 combines with J gene TRBJ2-1; D perhaps matches TRBD1 (5 bases). The CDR3 spans 15 residues. Deletions cut 0 bases from V and 2 bases from J, with 8 bases between. The V gene's germline CDR1 is LNHNV and CDR2 YYDKDF (reference sequence). DNA of the CDR3: TGTGCCACCAGCAGAGACAGGGCTACCTACAATGAGCAGTTCTTC. It encodes CATSRDRATYNEQFF.

The chain uses TRBV18 and TRBJ2-7; possible D gene TRBD2, 7 bases. CDR1 is KGHSH, CDR2 LQKENI, per germline. V gave up 2 bases and J gave up 6 bases, with 14 bases separating them. The CDR3 spans 14 residues. This CDR3 reads CASSPYKGEGEQYF. As DNA, the CDR3 is TGTGCCAGCTCACCATACAAGGGGGAGGGCGAGCAGTACTTC.

The rearrangement links TRBV4-1 to TRBJ1-2; possible D gene TRBD1, 5 bases. CDR1 MGHRA and CDR2 YSYEKL come from the germline V gene. V lost 0 bases and J lost 3, with 8 bases in between. The CDR3 loop spans 14 amino acids. The CDR3: CASSQDRVYYGYTF. CDR3 bases: TGCGCCAGCAGCCAAGACAGGGTCTACTATGGCTACACCTTC.

This chain uses TRBV5-1 with TRBJ2-1; D gene uncertain. CDR1 is SGHRS and CDR2 is YFSETQ in the germline V gene. V was clipped by 1 base and J by 2 bases, with 13 bases between them. The CDR3 is 16 residues long. CDR3 DNA sequence: TGCGCCAGCAGCTTGAACGCGGAGAACGCCTACAATGAGCAGTTCTTC. Protein: CASSLNAENAYNEQFF.

This chain connects TRBV30 to TRBJ2-3, with 7 bases fitting TRBD2. The germline V gene has CDR1 GTSNPN and CDR2 SVGIG (reference sequence). This CDR3 region has 14 residues. The V segment lost 2 bases and the J segment 1 base; nucleotides outside the gene matches: 3. DNA for the CDR3: TGTGCCTGGAGTATCCGGGGGGGCACAGATACGCAGTATTTT. Its translation: CAWSIRGGTDTQYF.

This chain joins TRBV6-5 and TRBJ2-1; D perhaps matches TRBD1 (5 bases). V shed 7 bases and J shed 0 bases, with 13 bases lying between them. The CDR3 runs to 15 residues. Looked up from germline, CDR1 is MNHEY and CDR2 is SVGAGI. The chain's CDR3 is CASITGAISYNEQFF. CDR3 in DNA: TGTGCCAGCATAACAGGAGCTATCTCCTACAATGAGCAGTTCTTC.

The chain uses TRBV5-5 and TRBJ2-7, with TRBD2 as a possible D gene (6 bases). With 4 bases removed from V and 6 bases from J, the gap between germline ends came to 11 bases. This CDR3 contains 12 residues. Germline-derived CDR1 and CDR2 are SGHKS and YYEKEE (reference sequence). CDR3: CASSALASEQYF. CDR3 in DNA: TGTGCCAGCAGCGCCCTAGCGTCCGAGCAGTACTTC.